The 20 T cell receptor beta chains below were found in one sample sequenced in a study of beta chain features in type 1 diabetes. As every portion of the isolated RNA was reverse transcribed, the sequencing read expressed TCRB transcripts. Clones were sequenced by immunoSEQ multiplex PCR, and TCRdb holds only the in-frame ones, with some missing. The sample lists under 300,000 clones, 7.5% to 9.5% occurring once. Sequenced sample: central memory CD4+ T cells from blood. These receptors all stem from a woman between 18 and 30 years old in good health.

The CDR3 DNA sequence: TGCGCCAGCAGCCAAGCACAGGGGGACTCCGAGCAGTACTTC. The encoded protein is CASSQAQGDSEQYF. The V call is TRBV4-1, the J call TRBJ2-7, with 8 nucleotides matching TRBD1. The CDR3 spans 14 residues. From germline, CDR1 is MGHRA and CDR2 YSYEKL. V was clipped by 1 base and J by 6 bases; unmatched bases: 5.

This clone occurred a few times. The CDR3 region has the DNA TGTGCCAGCAGCAAAGCGCTTGTGGGGGCCTACGAGCAGTACGTC. Translation: CASSKALVGAYEQYV. The rearrangement uses TRBV21-1 and TRBJ2-7; whether TRBD1, the table's D call, matches the DNA was not checked. TRBV21-1 has pseudogene status. This CDR3 comprises 15 residues.

The CDR3 sequence: CASSLAGGSYGYTF. CDR3 bases: TGTGCCAGCAGTTTAGCAGGGGGCAGCTATGGCTACACCTTC. This chain connects TRBV28 to TRBJ1-2, with 8 bases identical to TRBD1. The trim removed 2 bases at V and 4 bases at J, leaving 3 bases unmatched. Per germline, CDR1 MDHEN and CDR2 SYDVKM. The CDR3 consists of 14 residues.

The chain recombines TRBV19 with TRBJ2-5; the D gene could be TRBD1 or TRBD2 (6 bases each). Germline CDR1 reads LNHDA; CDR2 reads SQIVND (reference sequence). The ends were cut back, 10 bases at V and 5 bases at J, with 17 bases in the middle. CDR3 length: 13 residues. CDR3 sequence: CATSRSGAETQYF. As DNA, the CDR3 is TGTGCCACTTCCCGTTCGGGGGCGGAGACCCAGTACTTC.

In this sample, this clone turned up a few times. The CDR3 loop is CASSGATGVEKLFF. CDR3 DNA sequence: TGTGCCAGCAGTGGTGCGACAGGAGTGGAAAAACTGTTTTTT. The chain uses TRBV25-1 and TRBJ1-4; D may be TRBD1 (6 bases). V dropped 4 bases and J dropped 8 bases, with 14 bases sitting between them. The germline V gene has CDR1 MGHDK and CDR2 SYGVNS. The CDR3 sequence is 14 residues long.

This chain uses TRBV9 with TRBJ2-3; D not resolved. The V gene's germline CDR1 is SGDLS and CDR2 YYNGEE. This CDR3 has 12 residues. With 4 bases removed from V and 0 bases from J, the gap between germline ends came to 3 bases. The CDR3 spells CASSISTDTQYF. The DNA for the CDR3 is TGTGCCAGCAGCATTAGCACAGATACGCAGTATTTT.

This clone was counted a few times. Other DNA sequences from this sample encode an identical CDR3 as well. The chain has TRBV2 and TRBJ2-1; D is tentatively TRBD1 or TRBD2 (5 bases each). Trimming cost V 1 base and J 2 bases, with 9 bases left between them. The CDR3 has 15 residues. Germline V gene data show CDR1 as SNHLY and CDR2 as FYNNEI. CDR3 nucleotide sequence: TGTGCCAGCAGTGAAGAGAGGGGAGCCTACAATGAGCAGTTCTTC. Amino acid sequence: CASSEERGAYNEQFF. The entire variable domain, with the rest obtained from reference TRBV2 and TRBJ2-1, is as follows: EPEVTQTPSHQVTQMGQEVILRCVPISNHLYFYWYRQILGQKVEFLVSFYNNEISEKSEIFDDQFSVERPDGSNFTLKIRSTKLEDSAMYFCASSEERGAYNEQFFGPGTRLTVL.

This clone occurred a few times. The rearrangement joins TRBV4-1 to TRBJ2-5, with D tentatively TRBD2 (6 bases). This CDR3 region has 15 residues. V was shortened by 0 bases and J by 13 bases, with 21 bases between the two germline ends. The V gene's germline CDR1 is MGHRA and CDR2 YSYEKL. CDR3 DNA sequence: TGCGCCAGCAGCCAAGAAGCTAGCGTCCGGACACCTCTGTACTTC. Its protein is CASSQEASVRTPLYF.

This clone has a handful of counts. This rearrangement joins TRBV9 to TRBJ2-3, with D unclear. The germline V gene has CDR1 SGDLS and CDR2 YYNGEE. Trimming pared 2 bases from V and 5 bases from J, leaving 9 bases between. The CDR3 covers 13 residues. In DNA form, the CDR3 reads TGTGCCAGCAGCGTCACTGGCGTAGATACGCAGTATTTT. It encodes CASSVTGVDTQYF.

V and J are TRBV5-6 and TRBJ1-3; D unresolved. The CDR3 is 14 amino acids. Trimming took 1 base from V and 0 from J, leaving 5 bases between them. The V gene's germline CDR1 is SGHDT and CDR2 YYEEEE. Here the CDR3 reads CASSLPSSGNTIYF. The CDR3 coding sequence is TGTGCCAGCAGCTTGCCGTCCTCTGGAAACACCATATATTTT.

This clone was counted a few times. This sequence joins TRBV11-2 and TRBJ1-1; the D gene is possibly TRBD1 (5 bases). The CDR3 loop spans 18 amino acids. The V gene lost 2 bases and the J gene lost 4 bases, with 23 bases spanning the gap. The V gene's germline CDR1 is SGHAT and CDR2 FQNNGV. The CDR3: CASSLNRWGVRRTTEAFF. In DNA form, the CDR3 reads TGTGCCAGCAGCTTAAATCGCTGGGGCGTAAGGAGGACCACTGAAGCTTTCTTT.

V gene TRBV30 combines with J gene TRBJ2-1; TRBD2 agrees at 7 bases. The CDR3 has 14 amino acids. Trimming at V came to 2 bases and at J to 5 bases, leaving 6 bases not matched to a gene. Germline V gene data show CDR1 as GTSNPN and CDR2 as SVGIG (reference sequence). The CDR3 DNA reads TGTGCCTGGAGTCGAGGGAGGGTTGACAATGAGCAGTTCTTC. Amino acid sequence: CAWSRGRVDNEQFF.

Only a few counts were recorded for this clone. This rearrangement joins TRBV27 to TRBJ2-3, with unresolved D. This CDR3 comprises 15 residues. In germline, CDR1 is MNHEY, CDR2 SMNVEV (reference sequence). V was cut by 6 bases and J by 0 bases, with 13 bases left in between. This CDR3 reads CASRGSQFSTDTQYF. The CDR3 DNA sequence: TGTGCCAGCAGGGGTTCACAGTTTAGCACAGATACGCAGTATTTT.

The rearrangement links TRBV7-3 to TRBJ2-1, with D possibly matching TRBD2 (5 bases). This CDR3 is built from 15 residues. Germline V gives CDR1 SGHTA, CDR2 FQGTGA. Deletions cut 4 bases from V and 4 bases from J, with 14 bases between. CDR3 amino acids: CASSSSAANYNEQFF. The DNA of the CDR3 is TGTGCCAGCAGCTCCTCAGCGGCTAATTACAATGAGCAGTTCTTC.

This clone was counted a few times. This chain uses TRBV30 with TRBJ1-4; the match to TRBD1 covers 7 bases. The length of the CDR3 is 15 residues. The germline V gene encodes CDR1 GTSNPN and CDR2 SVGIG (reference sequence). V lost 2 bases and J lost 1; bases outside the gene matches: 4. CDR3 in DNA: TGTGCCTGGAGTAACCGGGACAGAACTAATGAAAAACTGTTTTTT. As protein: CAWSNRDRTNEKLFF.

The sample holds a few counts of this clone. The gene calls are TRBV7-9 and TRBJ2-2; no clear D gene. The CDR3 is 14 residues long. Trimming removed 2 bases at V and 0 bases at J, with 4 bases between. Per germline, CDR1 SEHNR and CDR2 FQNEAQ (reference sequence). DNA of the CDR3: TGTGCCAGCAGCTTACAGTCGAACACCGGGGAGCTGTTTTTT. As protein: CASSLQSNTGELFF.

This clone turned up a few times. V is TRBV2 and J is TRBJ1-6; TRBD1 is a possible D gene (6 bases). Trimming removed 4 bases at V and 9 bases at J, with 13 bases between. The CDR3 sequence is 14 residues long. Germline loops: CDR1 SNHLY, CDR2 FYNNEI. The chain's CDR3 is CASSVGTIGSPLHF. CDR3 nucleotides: TGTGCCAGCAGTGTGGGGACAATAGGTTCACCCCTCCACTTT.

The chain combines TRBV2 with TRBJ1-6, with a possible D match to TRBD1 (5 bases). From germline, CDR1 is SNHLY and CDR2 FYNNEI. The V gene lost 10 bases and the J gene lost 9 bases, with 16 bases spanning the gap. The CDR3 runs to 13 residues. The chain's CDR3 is CATIRVLGSPLHF. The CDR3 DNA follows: TGTGCCACTATCAGGGTTCTGGGTTCACCCCTCCACTTT.

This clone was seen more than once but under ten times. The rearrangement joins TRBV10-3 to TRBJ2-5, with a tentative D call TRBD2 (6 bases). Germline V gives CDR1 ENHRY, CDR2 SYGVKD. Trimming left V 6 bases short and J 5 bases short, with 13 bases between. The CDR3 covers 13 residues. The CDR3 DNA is TGTGCCATCAGCTCGGGGGAGAGGGAGACCCAGTACTTC. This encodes CAISSGERETQYF.

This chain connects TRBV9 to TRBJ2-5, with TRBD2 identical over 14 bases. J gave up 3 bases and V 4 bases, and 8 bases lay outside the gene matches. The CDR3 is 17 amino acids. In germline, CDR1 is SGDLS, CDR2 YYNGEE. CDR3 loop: CASSRSPGLAGEETQYF. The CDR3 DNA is TGTGCCAGCAGCAGATCACCGGGACTAGCGGGAGAAGAGACCCAGTACTTC. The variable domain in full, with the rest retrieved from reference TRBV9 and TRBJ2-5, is DSGVTQTPKHLITATGQRVTLRCSPRSGDLSVYWYQQSLDQGLQFLIQYYNGEERAKGNILERFSAQQFPDLHSELNLSSLELGDSALYFCASSRSPGLAGEETQYFGPGTRLLVL.